This TCR beta chain stems from a study of vaccination and CD4 T cells after COVID-19. Notes on the study in general: Relatively few convalescent patients and no early post-infection timepoints were analyzed.

Treatment: roughly 10-day PBMC culture with coronavirus spike peptide pools or control peptides (ViraFEST assay). Antigen-specific T cell expansion with peptide pools preceded TCR sequencing in the ViraFEST approach. Cultures of PBMCs, over 1.5 million per well, were set up with around 10 IU/ml IL-2 and about 9.7 ug/ml peptide pools. At the Johns Hopkins FTIC core, DNA taken from cultured CD4+ T cells was sequenced by way of the Oncomine TCR Beta short-read assay. In this case, cultured CD4+ T cells provided the extracted genomic DNA. TCRdb independently ran MiXCR on the PCR reads; one entry per CDR3 protein. The sample consists of approximately 14,000 distinct CDR3 sequences, 21% of them appearing once. Regarding this clonotype: Its antigen is undetermined.

The germline gives CDR1 DFQATT, CDR2 SNEGSKA (reference sequence). This CDR3 has 12 amino acids. Trimming took off 4 bases at V and 6 bases at J, with 12 bases between the two ends. This TCR was recovered from a human donor who received a COVID-19 vaccine. The chain joins TRBV20-1 to TRBJ1-2, with D maybe TRBD1 (6 bases). Here the sequenced sample was CD4+ T cells from blood, cultured in vitro, taken before SARS-CoV-2 vaccination. The CDR3 region has the DNA TGCAGTGCTATGTATCAGGGGCATGGCTACACCTTC. Its translation is CSAMYQGHGYTF.